The rows below give T cell receptor beta chains drawn from one sample of a study of T cell repertoires in cytomegalovirus infection. TCRdb re-called the reads with MiXCR, one entry per CDR3 protein. Seen here are about 770,000 distinct CDR3 sequences, about 27% observed once, and the top ten hold less than 15%. Their target antigens are unknown. The input for sequencing was cultured CD8+ T cells from PBMCs, taken from culture after CMV antigen stimulation. The receptors come from a human donor in good health (CMV status not recorded). Some clones in this sample may be carry-over from other donors' samples. Each CDR3 is given with its conserved first and last residue. A D gene is named only where the DNA matches it firmly. Only some rows state a clone size, as once, few, many or a class for expanded clones.

TRBJ1-5,.,.,TRBV6-5,TGTGCCAGCAGCCCCACAGGGCTAATATACCCCCAGCATTTT,CASSPTGLIYPQHF
TRBJ2-6,.,.,TRBV13,TGTGCCAGCAGCTTAAGACAGTCTGGGGCCAACGTCCTGACTTTC,CASSLRQSGANVLTF
TRBJ2-5,.,few,TRBV7-6,TGTGCCAGCATTCTGACAGGAAACAAAGAGACCCAGTACTTC,CASILTGNKETQYF
TRBJ1-5,.,many,TRBV5-6,TGTGCCAGCAGCTCAAATATACAGGGCCGCCATCAGCCCCAGCATTTT,CASSSNIQGRHQPQHF
TRBJ2-5,.,few,TRBV7-6,TGTGCCAGCAGCCTTTCGGACTCACGGGAGACCCAGTACTTC,CASSLSDSRETQYF
TRBJ2-1,.,many,TRBV7-2,TGTGCCAGCAGCTTAGCCCCGGGACATACGAGGAGCTCCTACAATGAGCAGTTCTTC,CASSLAPGHTRSSYNEQFF
TRBJ1-1,.,.,TRBV2,TGTGCCACCCCGGCGGGCACTACTGAAGCTTTCTTT,CATPAGTTEAFF
TRBJ1-5,.,.,TRBV4-1,TGCGCCAGCAGCCAAGGGCAGGGGATTGGGCAGCCCCAGCATTTT,CASSQGQGIGQPQHF
TRBJ1-6,.,.,TRBV7-6,TGTGCCAGCAGCCCCCGGGATAATTCACCCCTCCACTTT,CASSPRDNSPLHF
TRBJ2-1,.,few,TRBV7-9,TGTGCCAGCAGCCCTCCTGGGGGTAGCGGAAATCCCAATGAGCAGTTCTTC,CASSPPGGSGNPNEQFF
TRBJ1-1,.,.,TRBV27,TGTGCCAGCAGAAGCGCCGCAAACACTGAAGCTTTCTTT,CASRSAANTEAFF
TRBJ2-1,TRBD2,.,TRBV5-6,TGTGCCAGCAGCTTGGAGGGCGCGGGGGGCTCAACCTACAATGAGCAGTTCTTC,CASSLEGAGGSTYNEQFF
TRBJ1-1,.,few,TRBV7-2,TGTGCCAGCAGCTTAGTAGCGGGCCCCGTGCCGCGCACTGAAGCTTTCTTT,CASSLVAGPVPRTEAFF
TRBJ2-5,.,.,TRBV4-1,TGCGCCAGCAGCCAAGAAGACAGGAGCCAAGAGACCCAGTACTTC,CASSQEDRSQETQYF
TRBJ1-6,.,few,TRBV27,TGTGCCAGCAGTTGGCAGTATTATTCACCCCTCCACTTT,CASSWQYYSPLHF
TRBJ1-2,.,few,TRBV7-9,TGTGCCAGCACGGCCGATGGCTATGGCTACACCTTC,CASTADGYGYTF
TRBJ2-1,.,.,TRBV27,TGTGCCAGCAGTTCGACCGGGATAAGCTCCTACAATGAGCAGTTCTTC,CASSSTGISSYNEQFF
TRBJ1-5,.,few,TRBV15,TGTGCCACCAGCAGAGATCGGGGTCTCCATCAGCCCCAGCATTTT,CATSRDRGLHQPQHF
TRBJ1-1,.,.,TRBV27,TGTGCCAGCAGTACGCCGTGGGGCGAAGCTTTCTTT,CASSTPWGEAFF
TRBJ1-1,.,.,TRBV14,TGTGCCACCAGGGACTACATGAACACTGAAGCTTTCTTT,CATRDYMNTEAFF
TRBJ1-2,.,few,TRBV5-4,TGTGCCAGCAGCTTGGTCGAGGGCCTTTATGGCTACACCTTC,CASSLVEGLYGYTF
TRBJ2-1,TRBD2,.,TRBV9,TGTGCCAGCAGCGTAGCGGGACTAGCGGGGGTCTACAATGAGCAGTTCTTC,CASSVAGLAGVYNEQFF
TRBJ1-2,.,once,TRBV19,TGTGCCAGTAGTATAATAACAGGGAGCAATGGCTACACCTTC,CASSIITGSNGYTF
TRBJ1-3,.,few,TRBV7-6,TGTGCCAGCAGCTTATATTCGTTTAGTGGGGACTCTGGAAACACCATATATTTT,CASSLYSFSGDSGNTIYF
TRBJ1-4,.,many,TRBV7-2,TGTGCCAGCAGCTCACCGGGGCAGACTAATGAAAAACTGTTTTTT,CASSSPGQTNEKLFF
TRBJ2-7,.,.,TRBV7-9,TGTGCCAGCAGCCGAACCTACGAGCAGTACTTC,CASSRTYEQYF
TRBJ1-2,TRBD1,few,TRBV2,TGTGCCAGCGAAGACAGGGTGTACTATGGCTACACCTTC,CASEDRVYYGYTF
TRBJ1-5,.,.,TRBV7-6,TGTGCCAGCAGCTTAGAAGGGAGGAATCAGCCCCAGCATTTT,CASSLEGRNQPQHF
TRBJ1-2,TRBD1,.,TRBV25-1,TGTGCCAGCAGTGAAGAGGACAGGGGATTCTATGGCTACACCTTC,CASSEEDRGFYGYTF
TRBJ2-3,.,many,TRBV7-2,TGTGCCAGCAGCTTTTCCCAGCGGACAGATACGCAGTATTTT,CASSFSQRTDTQYF
TRBJ2-5,TRBD1,few,TRBV5-1,TGCGCCAGCAGCTTGGCAGGGGGCGGGCGAGAGACCCAGTACTTC,CASSLAGGGRETQYF
TRBJ1-2,.,few,TRBV6-2/TRBV6-3,TGTGCCAGCAGTCTCCTCTATGGCTACACCTTC,CASSLLYGYTF
TRBJ1-1,.,many,TRBV7-2,TGTGCCAGCAGCCCGGGTGGAGTGATGAACACTGAAGCTTTCTTT,CASSPGGVMNTEAFF
TRBJ1-1,.,many,TRBV7-2,TGTGCCAGCAGCTTAGTGGGGGCTGAAGCTTTCTTT,CASSLVGAEAFF
TRBJ2-1,.,.,TRBV7-6,TGTGCCAGCAGCTTATTTCCGAGGGATGAGCAGTTCTTC,CASSLFPRDEQFF
TRBJ1-5,.,.,TRBV12-3/TRBV12-4,TGTGCCAGCAGTTCCCTAAATCTGCAGGGTCGCGACAATCAGCCCCAGCATTTT,CASSSLNLQGRDNQPQHF
TRBJ2-5,TRBD1,.,TRBV7-4,TGTGCCAGCAGCCGGACAGGGGGCGAAGAGACCCAGTACTTC,CASSRTGGEETQYF
TRBJ1-3,TRBD1,.,TRBV15,TGTGCCACCAGCCCCCGAGAGGGGGCCGACGGAAACACCATATATTTT,CATSPREGADGNTIYF
TRBJ1-5,.,few,TRBV5-5,TGTGCCAGCAGCCCTACAGGTCATAGCAATCAGCCCCAGCATTTT,CASSPTGHSNQPQHF
TRBJ2-7,TRBD1,few,TRBV6-6,TGTGCCAGCAGCGCGACAGGGAGCTCCTACGAGCAGTACTTC,CASSATGSSYEQYF
TRBJ2-3,TRBD1,few,TRBV7-4,TGTGCCAGCACCTCTCCGGGACAGAGCACAGATACGCAGTATTTT,CASTSPGQSTDTQYF
TRBJ1-6,TRBD1,.,TRBV27,TGTGCCAGCTCGACAGGGAATTCACCCCTCCACTTT,CASSTGNSPLHF
TRBJ2-7,.,.,TRBV10-3,TGTGCCATCAGACCAGGGGCCTACGAGCAGTACTTC,CAIRPGAYEQYF
TRBJ2-1,TRBD1,.,TRBV6-1,TGTGCCAGCAGTGAAACTCCGGGACAGGTGGGAAAGGAGCAGTTCTTC,CASSETPGQVGKEQFF
TRBJ1-1,TRBD1,.,TRBV24-1,TGTGCCACCAGTGACAACAGGGGCACTGAAGCTTTCTTT,CATSDNRGTEAFF
TRBJ2-1,.,few,TRBV27,TGTGCCAGCAGTCCCCGTTATTTTAATGAGCAGTTCTTC,CASSPRYFNEQFF
TRBJ2-1,.,.,TRBV12-3/TRBV12-4,TGTGCCAGCAGTGCCGGGACACCGGCGGTCCATGAGCAGTTCTTC,CASSAGTPAVHEQFF
TRBJ1-2,.,.,TRBV27,TGTGCCAGCAGACAGGGATCCTCTGGCTACACCTTC,CASRQGSSGYTF
TRBJ2-2,TRBD1,.,TRBV28,TGTGCCAGCCGCTCCGACAGGGGTTACACCGGGGAGCTGTTTTTT,CASRSDRGYTGELFF
TRBJ1-1,.,.,TRBV12-3/TRBV12-4,TGTGCCAGCAGTCCCGGGGTCCAGCGTTGGTTGAACACTGAAGCTTTCTTT,CASSPGVQRWLNTEAFF
TRBJ2-1,TRBD2,.,TRBV27,TGTGCCAGCAGTCTCCCCAGCGGGGGGGCGAGGAATGAGCAGTTCTTC,CASSLPSGGARNEQFF
TRBJ2-3,TRBD1,many,TRBV7-9,TGTGCCAGCAGCTTATCTGGCCAGGGGGCGCAAGCCACAGATACGCAGTATTTT,CASSLSGQGAQATDTQYF
TRBJ1-5,.,.,TRBV6-6,TGTGCCAGCAGCGCCTGGGTGGGAGGGTCTAATCAGCCCCAGCATTTT,CASSAWVGGSNQPQHF
TRBJ2-5,TRBD2,few,TRBV6-1,TGTGCCAGCAGTGAAAGGGGCGCGGGGGGGCCCACCCAGTACTTC,CASSERGAGGPTQYF
TRBJ1-6,.,.,TRBV12-3/TRBV12-4,TGTGCCAGCAGTTTGACTCGGGCAAATTCACCCCTCCACTTT,CASSLTRANSPLHF
TRBJ2-3,.,many,TRBV7-2,TGTGCCAGCAGCTTAGCCAGGGGATGGGATACGCAGTATTTT,CASSLARGWDTQYF
TRBJ2-1,.,.,TRBV18,TGTGCCAGCTCACCACAGATAGAGTCCTACAATGAGCAGTTCTTC,CASSPQIESYNEQFF
TRBJ2-2,.,once,TRBV28,TGTGCCAGCAGTTGGGGTCTGGACTCTGATACCGGGGAGCTGTTTTTT,CASSWGLDSDTGELFF